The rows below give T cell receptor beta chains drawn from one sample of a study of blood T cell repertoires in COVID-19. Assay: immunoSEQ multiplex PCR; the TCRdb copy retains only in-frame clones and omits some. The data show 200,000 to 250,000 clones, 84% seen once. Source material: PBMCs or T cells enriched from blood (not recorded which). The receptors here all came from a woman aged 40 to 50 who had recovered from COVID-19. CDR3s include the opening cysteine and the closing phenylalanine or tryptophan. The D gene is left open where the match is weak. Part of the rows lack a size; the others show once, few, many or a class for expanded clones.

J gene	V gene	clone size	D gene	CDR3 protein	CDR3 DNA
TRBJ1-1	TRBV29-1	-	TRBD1	CSARGLVTEAFF	TGCAGCGCCAGGGGGTTGGTCACTGAAGCTTTCTTT
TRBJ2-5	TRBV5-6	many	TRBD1	CASSWTGLQETQYF	TGTGCCAGCAGCTGGACAGGTCTACAAGAGACCCAGTACTTC
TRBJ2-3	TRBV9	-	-	CASSVGLASTDTQYF	TGTGCCAGCAGCGTAGGCCTAGCGAGTACAGATACGCAGTATTTT
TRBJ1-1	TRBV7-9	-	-	CASSLDFRGRLNEAFF	TGTGCCAGCAGCTTAGATTTCAGGGGAAGGCTTAATGAAGCTTTCTTT
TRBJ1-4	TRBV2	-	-	CASAGDNEKLFF	TGTGCCAGCGCAGGGGATAATGAAAAACTGTTTTTT
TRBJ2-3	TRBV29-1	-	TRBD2	CSVDGRADTQYF	TGCAGCGTTGACGGGAGGGCAGATACGCAGTATTTT
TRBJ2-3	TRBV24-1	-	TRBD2	CATKGLAGVEDTQYF	TGTGCCACCAAGGGACTAGCGGGAGTGGAGGATACGCAGTATTTT
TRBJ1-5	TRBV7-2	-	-	CASSLGPGRGNQPQHF	TGTGCCAGCAGCTTAGGCCCCGGCAGGGGCAATCAGCCCCAGCATTTT
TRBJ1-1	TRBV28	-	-	CASSLQVMNTEAFF	TGTGCCAGCAGTTTACAGGTCATGAACACTGAAGCTTTCTTT
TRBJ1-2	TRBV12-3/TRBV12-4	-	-	CASSLAVRGHTF	TGTGCCAGCAGTTTAGCGGTACGCGGCCATACCTTC
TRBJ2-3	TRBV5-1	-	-	CASSPGTLTDTQYF	TGCGCCAGCAGCCCGGGGACACTCACAGATACGCAGTATTTT
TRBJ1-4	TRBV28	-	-	CASLRGGSEKLFF	TGTGCCAGTTTACGGGGAGGCAGTGAAAAACTGTTTTTT
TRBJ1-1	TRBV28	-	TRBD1	CASSYRGRDTEAFF	TGTGCCAGCAGTTACAGGGGGCGCGACACTGAAGCTTTCTTT
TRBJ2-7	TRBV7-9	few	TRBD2	CASSYRTSGRDEQYF	TGTGCCAGCAGCTATCGGACTAGCGGGAGGGACGAGCAGTACTTC
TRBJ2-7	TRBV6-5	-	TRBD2	CASSYSGRALEQYF	TGTGCCAGCAGTTACTCCGGGAGGGCCCTCGAGCAGTACTTC
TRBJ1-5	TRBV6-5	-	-	CASSYSSPDQPQHF	TGTGCCAGCAGTTACTCGTCGCCGGATCAGCCCCAGCATTTT
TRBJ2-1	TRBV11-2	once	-	CASRGGSRTGYEQFF	TGTGCCAGCAGAGGGGGTTCCAGGACTGGTTATGAGCAGTTCTTC
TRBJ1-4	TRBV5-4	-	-	CASSSQATNEKLFF	TGTGCCAGCAGCTCCCAGGCGACTAATGAAAAACTGTTTTTT
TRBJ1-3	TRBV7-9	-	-	CASSPPWAETSVGNTIYF	TGTGCCAGCAGCCCCCCATGGGCAGAAACCTCTGTAGGAAACACCATATATTTT
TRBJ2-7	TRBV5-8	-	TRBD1	CASRSTGSGEQYF	TGTGCCAGCAGATCGACAGGGTCAGGCGAGCAGTACTTC
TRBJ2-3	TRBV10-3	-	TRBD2	CAIRTSGSSNSSTDTQYF	TGTGCCATCAGAACTAGCGGGAGTAGCAACTCTAGCACAGATACGCAGTATTTT
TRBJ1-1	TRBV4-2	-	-	CASSQEIGRLNTEAFF	TGTGCCAGCAGCCAAGAAATAGGGAGGTTGAACACTGAAGCTTTCTTT
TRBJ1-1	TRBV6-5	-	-	CASSPVTGITEAFF	TGTGCCAGCAGTCCCGTTACAGGGATTACTGAAGCTTTCTTT
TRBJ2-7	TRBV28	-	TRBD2	CATNSGLIYEQYF	TGTGCCACCAATAGCGGGTTGATCTACGAGCAGTACTTC
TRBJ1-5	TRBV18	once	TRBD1	CASSGQGWGQPQHF	TGTGCCAGCTCGGGACAGGGATGGGGTCAGCCCCAGCATTTT
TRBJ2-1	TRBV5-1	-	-	CASSLVGGWEEFF	TGCGCCAGCAGCTTGGTGGGGGGATGGGAGGAGTTCTTC
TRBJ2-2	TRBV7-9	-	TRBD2	CASSLAAAGDTGELFF	TGTGCCAGCAGCTTAGCCGCAGCGGGAGACACCGGGGAGCTGTTTTTT
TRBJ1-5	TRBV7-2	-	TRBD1	CASSLGQGLNQPQHF	TGTGCCAGCAGCCTCGGACAGGGCCTCAATCAGCCCCAGCATTTT
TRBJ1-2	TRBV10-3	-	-	CAISEFQEDGYTF	TGTGCCATCAGTGAGTTTCAGGAGGATGGCTACACCTTC